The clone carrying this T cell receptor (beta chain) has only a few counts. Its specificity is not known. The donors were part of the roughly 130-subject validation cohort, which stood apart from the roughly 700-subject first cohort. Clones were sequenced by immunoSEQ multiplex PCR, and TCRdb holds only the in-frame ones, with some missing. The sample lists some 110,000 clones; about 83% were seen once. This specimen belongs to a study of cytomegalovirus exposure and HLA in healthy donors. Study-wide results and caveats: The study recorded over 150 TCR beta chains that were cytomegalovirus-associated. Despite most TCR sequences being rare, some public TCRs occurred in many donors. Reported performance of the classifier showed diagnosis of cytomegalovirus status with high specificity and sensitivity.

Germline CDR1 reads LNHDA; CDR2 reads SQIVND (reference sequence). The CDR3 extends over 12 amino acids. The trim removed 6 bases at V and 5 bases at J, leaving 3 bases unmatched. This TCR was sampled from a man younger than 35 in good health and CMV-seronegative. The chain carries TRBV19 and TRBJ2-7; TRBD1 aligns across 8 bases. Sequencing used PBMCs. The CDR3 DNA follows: TGTGCCAGTAGATCGGACAGGGACGAGCAGTACTTC. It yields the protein CASRSDRDEQYF.